Shown below are 17 T cell receptor beta chains from a single sample sequenced in a study of beta chain features in type 1 diabetes. The entirety of the isolated RNA underwent reverse transcription, so expressed TCRB transcripts were sequenced. TCRdb's table, derived via immunoSEQ multiplex PCR, lists solely in-frame clones and lacks some. The table has around 320,000 clones, around 13% seen once. Material for sequencing was central memory CD4+ T cells from blood. The receptors here all came from a young man in good health.

This clone came up a few times. The chain links TRBV6-1 to TRBJ2-3; 10 bases fit TRBD2. Germline V lookup: CDR1 MNHNS, CDR2 SASEGT. Germline trimming cut 4 bases from V and 4 bases from J; bases unmatched to any gene: 8. This CDR3 comprises 16 residues. This CDR3 reads CASSAPSSGSPDTQYF. The CDR3 DNA is TGTGCCAGCAGTGCCCCGTCTAGCGGGAGCCCAGATACGCAGTATTTT.

In its sample, this clone was seen a few times. The sample contains more than one DNA sequence encoding this CDR3. The rearrangement links TRBV25-1 to TRBJ2-1, with 10 bases matching TRBD2. Germline lookup yields CDR1 MGHDK and CDR2 SYGVNS. V shed 5 bases, J shed 5 bases, and the junction held 6 bases outside the gene matches. The CDR3 runs 15 residues. DNA of the CDR3: TGTGCCAGCAGTCCCCTAGCGGGAGCGAACAATGAGCAGTTCTTC. It specifies CASSPLAGANNEQFF.

This clone has a handful of counts. V and J are TRBV5-5 and TRBJ2-1; 8 bases are shared with TRBD2. After removal of 3 bases from V and 10 bases from J, the junction contained 12 bases not matched to a gene. Germline-derived CDR1 and CDR2 are SGHKS and YYEKEE (reference sequence). This CDR3 is built from 15 residues. The CDR3 is CASSSIAGTSEEQFF. CDR3 DNA sequence: TGTGCCAGCAGCTCTATAGCCGGGACTAGTGAAGAGCAGTTCTTC. Full variable domain (remainder filled in from reference TRBV5-5 and TRBJ2-1): DAGVTQSPTHLIKTRGQQVTLRCSPISGHKSVSWYQQVLGQGPQFIFQYYEKEERGRGNFPDRFSARQFPNYSSELNVNALLLGDSALYLCASSSIAGTSEEQFFGPGTRLTVL.

The J gene is TRBJ2-7, the V gene TRBV28; tentatively, D is TRBD1 (5 bases). TRBJ2-5 matches the DNA end more closely, so the J call is doubtful. CDR3 length equals 13 residues. Germline V gives CDR1 MDHEN, CDR2 SYDVKM. The CDR3 region has the DNA TGTGCCAGCATTTCGGCAGGGCAAGAGACCCAGTACTTC. Encoded protein: CASISAGQETQYF.

This clone was seen a few times. V is TRBV4-3 and J is TRBJ2-1, with D unclear. With 3 bases removed from V and 3 bases from J, the gap between germline ends came to 12 bases. In germline, CDR1 is LGHNA, CDR2 YSLEER. The CDR3 is 15 residues long. For the CDR3, the DNA is TGCGCCAGCAGCCATGAGTCGCTCGACTACAATGAGCAGTTCTTC. This encodes CASSHESLDYNEQFF.

This clone was counted a few times. The V and J genes are TRBV4-3 and TRBJ1-2; 7 bases line up with TRBD1. Germline CDR1 LGHNA, CDR2 YSLEER. There are 17 residues in the CDR3. Unmatched junction bases numbered 11, after V lost 0 bases and J lost 4 bases. The CDR3 spells CASSQDPTGARPYGYTF. Written as DNA, the CDR3 is TGCGCCAGCAGCCAAGATCCCACAGGGGCAAGACCCTATGGCTACACCTTC.

CDR3 sequence (DNA): TGTGCCAGCAGCCTCGACAGGGCATGGCCCTACGAGCAGTACGTC. It translates to CASSLDRAWPYEQYV. This rearrangement joins TRBV7-2 to TRBJ2-7; 7 bases map to TRBD1. Trimming cost V 5 bases and J 2 bases; bases outside gene matches: 9. Germline CDR1 SGHTA, CDR2 FQGNSA. This CDR3 is 15 amino acids long.

This clone was detected a few times. V usage is TRBV9 and J usage is TRBJ2-7, with D perhaps TRBD1 or TRBD2 (5 bases each). V shed 0 bases and J shed 2 bases, with 9 bases lying between them. There are 14 residues in the CDR3. The germline gives CDR1 SGDLS, CDR2 YYNGEE. CDR3 loop: CASSVGDGAYEQYF. The CDR3 DNA sequence: TGTGCCAGCAGCGTAGGGGACGGGGCCTACGAGCAGTACTTC.

The CDR3 bases are TGTGCCAGCAGCTCGTACAGGGACGAGGAAAAACTGTTTTTT. This encodes CASSSYRDEEKLFF. The chain employs TRBV7-9 and TRBJ1-4; D may be TRBD1 (6 bases). This CDR3 spans 14 amino acids. Germline V CDR1 and CDR2: SEHNR, FQNEAQ (reference sequence). The V and J ends lost 4 bases and 8 bases respectively, with 14 bases between them. Full variable domain (rest looked up from reference TRBV7-9 and TRBJ1-4): DTGVSQNPRHKITKRGQNVTFRCDPISEHNRLYWYRQTLGQGPEFLTYFQNEAQLEKSRLLSDRFSAERPKGSFSTLEIQRTEQGDSAMYLCASSSYRDEEKLFFGSGTQLSVL.

Only a few counts were recorded for this clone. The chain links TRBV6-5 to TRBJ1-3; D remains ambiguous. CDR1 MNHEY and CDR2 SVGAGI come from the germline V gene. V dropped 6 bases and J dropped 4 bases, with 10 bases sitting between them. This CDR3 spans 13 amino acids. CDR3 loop: CASSTPGGNTIYF. In DNA form, the CDR3 reads TGTGCCAGCAGCACCCCGGGAGGAAACACCATATATTTT.

This clone was seen a handful of times. This chain uses TRBV4-3 with TRBJ2-2, with TRBD2 matching 8 bases. This CDR3 spans 18 amino acids. Germline CDR1 and CDR2: LGHNA and YSLEER. V shed 0 bases and J 5 bases; nucleotides not matched to a gene: 11. CDR3 region: CASSQDSAGGSLTGELFF. Here the CDR3 DNA reads TGCGCCAGCAGCCAAGATTCGGCGGGGGGCTCATTAACCGGGGAGCTGTTTTTT.

The sample holds many counts of this clone. This sequence joins TRBV27 and TRBJ2-5; 7 nucleotides align to TRBD2. V was clipped by 5 bases and J by 4 bases; unmatched bases: 10. Germline-derived CDR1 and CDR2 are MNHEY and SMNVEV (reference sequence). CDR3 size: 15 residues. The DNA for the CDR3 is TGTGCCAGCAGTGAAGGACTAGGCCTCCGAGAGACCCAGTACTTC. Protein sequence: CASSEGLGLRETQYF.

The rearrangement joins TRBV14 to TRBJ1-2, with D unresolved. The CDR3 is made up of 14 amino acids. Trimming pared 1 base from V and 3 bases from J, leaving 9 bases between. Germline V gene lookup returns CDR1 SGHDN and CDR2 FVKESK. This chain's CDR3 is CASSQVWGDYGYTF. The CDR3 region has the DNA TGTGCCAGCAGCCAAGTCTGGGGTGACTATGGCTACACCTTC.

There are a few counts of this clone. The chain links TRBV9 to TRBJ2-5, with 10 bases fitting TRBD1. The CDR3 is made up of 16 amino acids. The junction had 8 bases not matched to a gene; V was cut back by 1 base and J by 5 bases. Germline V gene sequence: CDR1 SGDLS, CDR2 YYNGEE. In DNA form, the CDR3 reads TGTGCCAGCAGCGTAACAGGACAGGGGGAATTGGAGACCCAGTACTTC. Protein: CASSVTGQGELETQYF.

The chain is built from TRBV9 and TRBJ1-3; D is possibly TRBD1 (5 bases). V was shortened by 0 bases and J by 4 bases, with 17 bases between the two germline ends. This CDR3 contains 17 residues. Germline CDR1 reads SGDLS; CDR2 reads YYNGEE. The CDR3 region is CASSVDPAGHPGNTIYF. CDR3 DNA: TGTGCCAGCAGCGTAGACCCCGCAGGGCATCCGGGAAACACCATATATTTT.

This CDR3 is CAWSAFWENSNQPQHF. The CDR3 nucleotides read TGTGCCTGGAGTGCCTTTTGGGAAAATAGCAATCAGCCCCAGCATTTT. The V and J genes are TRBV30 and TRBJ1-5; D is unclear. The CDR3 has 16 amino acids. V lost 1 base and J 0 bases, leaving 13 bases between the germline ends. Germline V gene lookup returns CDR1 GTSNPN and CDR2 SVGIG (reference sequence).

This clone occurred a few times. This rearrangement joins TRBV7-3 to TRBJ2-2; D is unclear. V was shortened by 5 bases and J by 0 bases, with 7 bases between the two germline ends. Germline V lookup: CDR1 SGHTA, CDR2 FQGTGA. The CDR3 is made up of 14 amino acids. As DNA, the CDR3 is TGTGCCAGCAGCCCCTTCCCGAACACCGGGGAGCTGTTTTTT. Translating it yields CASSPFPNTGELFF.